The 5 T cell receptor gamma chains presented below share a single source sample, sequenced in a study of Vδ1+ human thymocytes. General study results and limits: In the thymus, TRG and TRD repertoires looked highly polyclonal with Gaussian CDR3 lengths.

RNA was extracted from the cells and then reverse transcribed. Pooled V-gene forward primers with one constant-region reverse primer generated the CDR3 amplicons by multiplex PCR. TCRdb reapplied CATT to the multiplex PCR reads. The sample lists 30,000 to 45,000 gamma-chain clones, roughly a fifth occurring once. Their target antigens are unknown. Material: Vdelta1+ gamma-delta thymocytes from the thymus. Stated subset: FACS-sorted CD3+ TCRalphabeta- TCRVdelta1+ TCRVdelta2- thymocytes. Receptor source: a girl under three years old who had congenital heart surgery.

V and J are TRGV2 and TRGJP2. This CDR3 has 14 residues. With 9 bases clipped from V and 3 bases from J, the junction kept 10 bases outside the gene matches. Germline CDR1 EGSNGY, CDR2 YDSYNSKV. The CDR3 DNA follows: TGTGCCACCGCCCGGGTGGGTAGTGATTGGATCAAGACGTTT. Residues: CATARVGSDWIKTF.

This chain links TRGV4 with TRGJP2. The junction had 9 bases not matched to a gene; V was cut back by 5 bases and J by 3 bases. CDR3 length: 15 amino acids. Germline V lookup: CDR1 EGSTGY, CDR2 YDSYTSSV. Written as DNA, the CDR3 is TGTGCCACCTGGGCCGTGAGGCGTAGTGATTGGATCAAGACGTTT. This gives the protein CATWAVRRSDWIKTF.

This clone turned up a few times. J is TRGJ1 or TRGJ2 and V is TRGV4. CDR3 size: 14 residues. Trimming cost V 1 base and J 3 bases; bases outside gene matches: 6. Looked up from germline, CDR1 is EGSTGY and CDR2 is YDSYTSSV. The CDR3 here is CATWDGPIYYKKLF. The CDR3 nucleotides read TGTGCCACCTGGGATGGTCCTATTTATTATAAGAAACTCTTT.

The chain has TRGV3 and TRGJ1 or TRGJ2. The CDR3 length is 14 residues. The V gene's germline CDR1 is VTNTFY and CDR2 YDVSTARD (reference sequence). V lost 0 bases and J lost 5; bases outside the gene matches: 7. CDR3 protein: CATWDRLKNYKKLF. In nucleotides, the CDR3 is TGTGCCACCTGGGACAGGCTTAAAAATTATAAGAAACTCTTT.

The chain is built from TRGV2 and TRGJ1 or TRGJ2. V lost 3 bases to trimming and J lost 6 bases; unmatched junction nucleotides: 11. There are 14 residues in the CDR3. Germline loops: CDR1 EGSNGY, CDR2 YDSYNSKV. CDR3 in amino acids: CATWDSDRGYKKLF. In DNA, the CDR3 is TGTGCCACCTGGGACTCAGACCGGGGTTATAAGAAACTCTTT.